This T cell receptor beta chain was profiled in a study of shared clonotypes between healthy human individuals. In its sample, this clone was seen a few times. Its cognate antigen is unknown. The ends were cut back, 1 base at V and 1 base at J, with 11 bases in the middle. The CDR3 runs to 16 residues. Germline CDR1 and CDR2: SGHAT and FQNNGV. Here immunoSEQ multiplex PCR was the method, and the copy in TCRdb shows in-frame clones only, minus some. Seen here are 1.5 million to 2.5 million clones, approximately 94% observed once, and the top ten hold roughly 1.2%. Findings of the study overall: Naive subsets typically showed greater estimated richness than memory subsets. The researchers took only blood, and tissue repertoires probably look different.

Terminally differentiated effector memory CD45RA+ cells were excluded by CCR7 positive selection of CD45RO-negative cells. Every one of the donors was a Caucasian adult that lived in Nashville, Tennessee. The source material was naive CD8+ T cells sorted from blood. The rearrangement uses TRBV11-2 and TRBJ1-3; no clear D. The source of this sequence is a young man in good health. The CDR3 spells CASSLVSPGSGNTIYF. For the CDR3, the DNA is TGTGCCAGCAGCTTAGTCAGTCCGGGATCTGGAAACACCATATATTTT.